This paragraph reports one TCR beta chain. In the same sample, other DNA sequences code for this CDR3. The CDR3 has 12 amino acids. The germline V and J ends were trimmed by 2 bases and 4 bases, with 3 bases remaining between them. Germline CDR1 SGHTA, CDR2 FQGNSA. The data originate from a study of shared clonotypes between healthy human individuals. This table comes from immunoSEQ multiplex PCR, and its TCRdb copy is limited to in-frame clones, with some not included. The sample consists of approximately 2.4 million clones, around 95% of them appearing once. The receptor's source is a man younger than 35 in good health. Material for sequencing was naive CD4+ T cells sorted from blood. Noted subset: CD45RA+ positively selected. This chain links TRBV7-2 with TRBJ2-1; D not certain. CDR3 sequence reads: CASSLNYNEQFF. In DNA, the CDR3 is TGTGCCAGCAGCTTAAATTACAATGAGCAGTTCTTC.